This is a list of T cell receptor beta chains from one sample in a study of cytomegalovirus exposure and HLA in healthy donors. Profiling relied on immunoSEQ multiplex PCR, and the TCRdb table lists in-frame clones only, not all of them. Seen here are approximately 180,000 clones, about 88% observed once, and the top ten hold more than 1.5%. Sequenced: PBMCs. The receptor source for this set is a woman younger than 30 in good health and CMV-seronegative. CDR3s include the opening cysteine and the closing phenylalanine or tryptophan. The D gene is left open where the match is weak. Part of the rows lack a size; the others show once, few, many or a class for expanded clones.

V	size	J	D	length	CDR3	DNA
TRBV25-1	-	TRBJ1-2	-	13	CASSEDWYYGYTF	TGTGCCAGCAGTGAAGACTGGTACTATGGCTACACCTTC
TRBV6-5	-	TRBJ2-5	TRBD2	15	CASSLGGLAKETQYF	TGTGCCAGCAGTTTAGGAGGACTAGCTAAGGAGACCCAGTACTTC
TRBV5-5	-	TRBJ2-5	TRBD1	14	CASSLAGTGETQYF	TGTGCCAGCAGCTTGGCAGGGACAGGAGAGACCCAGTACTTC
TRBV27	-	TRBJ2-7	TRBD2	15	CASSLYSGRPGEQYF	TGTGCCAGCAGTTTATACAGCGGGAGGCCTGGCGAGCAGTACTTC
TRBV5-4	-	TRBJ1-1	TRBD1	13	CASSLPGGTEAFF	TGTGCCAGCAGCTTGCCAGGGGGCACTGAAGCTTTCTTT
TRBV27	-	TRBJ2-1	-	16	CASSFTQTGQYNEQFF	TGTGCCAGCAGTTTTACGCAAACAGGGCAATACAATGAGCAGTTCTTC
TRBV5-1	-	TRBJ1-4	-	14	CASSPGATNEKLFF	TGCGCCAGCAGCCCAGGGGCAACTAATGAAAAACTGTTTTTT
TRBV6-4	-	TRBJ1-1	-	13	CASSVRVDTEAFF	TGTGCCAGCAGCGTCAGGGTGGACACTGAAGCTTTCTTT
TRBV18	-	TRBJ1-2	-	14	CASSPKQGEYGYTF	TGTGCCAGCTCACCAAAACAGGGTGAATATGGCTACACCTTC
TRBV6-1	-	TRBJ1-1	TRBD1	14	CASSTRQGDTEAFF	TGTGCCAGCAGTACGCGACAGGGAGACACTGAAGCTTTCTTT
TRBV5-1	-	TRBJ2-5	TRBD2	14	CASSSAGGRETQYF	TGCGCCAGCAGTTCCGCGGGGGGCCGGGAGACCCAGTACTTC
TRBV5-5	-	TRBJ1-3	-	15	CASSLVDTDGNTIYF	TGTGCCAGCAGCTTGGTAGACACCGATGGAAACACCATATATTTT
TRBV6-1	-	TRBJ1-5	-	14	CASSGGEGIQPQHF	TGTGCCAGCAGTGGGGGGGAGGGAATTCAGCCCCAGCATTTT
TRBV7-2	-	TRBJ1-2	TRBD1	13	CASSLDRGHGYTF	TGTGCCAGCAGCCTGGACAGGGGCCATGGCTACACCTTC
TRBV19	-	TRBJ2-7	TRBD1	14	CASSPGDREYEQYF	TGTGCCAGTAGTCCGGGGGACAGGGAATACGAGCAGTACTTC
TRBV5-1	-	TRBJ1-1	-	13	CASSLGGGTEAFF	TGCGCCAGCAGCTTGGGAGGGGGCACTGAAGCTTTCTTT
TRBV7-9	few	TRBJ1-5	TRBD1	19	CASSQGQESSDYSNQPQHF	TGTGCCAGCAGCCAAGGACAGGAATCCTCGGATTATAGCAATCAGCCCCAGCATTTT
TRBV5-1	-	TRBJ2-7	TRBD2	13	CASSSTSGSEQYF	TGCGCCAGCAGCTCGACTAGCGGGAGCGAGCAGTACTTC
TRBV5-6	few	TRBJ2-5	TRBD2	14	CASSSGLAQETQYF	TGTGCCAGCAGCTCTGGACTAGCCCAAGAGACCCAGTACTTC
TRBV4-3	-	TRBJ2-2	TRBD2	19	CASSHPGRLAVLGTGELFF	TGCGCCAGCAGCCACCCGGGGAGACTAGCGGTTCTGGGGACCGGGGAGCTGTTTTTT